The 14 T cell receptor beta chains below all came from one sample that was sequenced in a study of a mutant IDH1 vaccine in newly diagnosed glioma. Measured with immunoSEQ multiplex PCR; TCRdb has only the in-frame clones, and not every one. Counted here are over 50,000 clones, more than 75% occurring once; the ten biggest clones make up around 4.6%. Their cognate antigens are unknown. Described time point: week 47, end of study. It was 300 ug of mutant IDH1 20-mer peptide that made up each vaccine dose, given with topical imiquimod. Specimen: PBMCs, collected from a glioma patient whose treatment included an IDH1 peptide vaccine. Every receptor here comes from a woman aged 40 to 49 with glioma. Some clones in this sample may be carry-over from other donors' samples.

The V gene is TRBV18, the J gene TRBJ1-4; D is unclear. This CDR3 is built from 15 residues. V shed 1 base and J shed 4 bases, with 10 bases lying between them. In germline, CDR1 is KGHSH, CDR2 LQKENI. Here the CDR3 DNA reads TGTGCCAGCTCACCACGTGCAGAGTATAATGAAAAACTGTTTTTT. Its protein is CASSPRAEYNEKLFF.

This clone was counted only a few times. V usage is TRBV15 and J usage is TRBJ2-3; TRBD2 matches at 7 bases. V shed 10 bases, J shed 1 base, and the junction held 5 bases outside the gene matches. The CDR3 is 13 residues long. Germline values: CDR1 LNHNV, CDR2 YYDKDF (reference sequence). CDR3 in amino acids: CAIGLGRTDTQYF. The CDR3 region has the DNA TGTGCCATCGGACTAGGACGCACAGATACGCAGTATTTT.

The V call is TRBV7-3, the J call TRBJ2-3; TRBD1 matches at 10 bases. V lost 3 bases and J lost 5; bases outside the gene matches: 11. The germline gives CDR1 SGHTA, CDR2 FQGTGA. This CDR3 has 17 residues. The CDR3 nucleotides read TGTGCCAGCAGCTTCGATCCGGGACAGGGGAAGAGAGATACGCAGTATTTT. Protein product: CASSFDPGQGKRDTQYF.

The chain combines TRBV7-9 with TRBJ2-6; D is uncertain. The CDR3 contains 15 residues. Germline V gene sequence: CDR1 SEHNR, CDR2 FQNEAQ (reference sequence). Trimming cost V 6 bases and J 1 base, with 10 bases left between them. The CDR3 protein is CASRVPFSGANVLTF. The CDR3 DNA reads as TGTGCCAGCAGGGTTCCTTTTTCTGGGGCCAACGTCCTGACTTTC.

The rearrangement links TRBV6-1 to TRBJ2-2, with a tentative D call TRBD1 (7 bases). V gave up 4 bases and J gave up 4 bases, with 19 bases separating them. The CDR3 length is 17 residues. Germline-derived CDR1 and CDR2 are MNHNS and SASEGT. This chain's CDR3 is CASSGQGLHGGTGELFF. The CDR3 DNA follows: TGTGCCAGCAGTGGACAGGGACTCCACGGGGGCACCGGGGAGCTGTTTTTT.

This chain links TRBV7-9 with TRBJ2-1, with a possible D match to TRBD2 (6 bases). The germline V gene has CDR1 SEHNR and CDR2 FQNEAQ (reference sequence). The CDR3 runs to 13 residues. V dropped 4 bases and J dropped 4 bases, with 8 bases sitting between them. The CDR3 DNA reads TGTGCCAGCAGCTCCGGGACTTACAATGAGCAGTTCTTC. Amino acid sequence: CASSSGTYNEQFF.

A few counts support this clone. V usage is TRBV7-9 and J usage is TRBJ1-1; the D is unclear. The CDR3 spans 14 residues. Per the germline V gene, CDR1 is SEHNR and CDR2 is FQNEAQ (reference sequence). The V gene lost 5 bases and the J gene lost 4 bases, with 14 bases spanning the gap. The CDR3 loop is CASSHPRPGTEAFF. The CDR3 DNA follows: TGTGCCAGCAGCCATCCTCGACCGGGCACTGAAGCTTTCTTT.

The chain uses TRBV27 and TRBJ1-2, with 7 bases aligning to TRBD1. Germline values: CDR1 MNHEY, CDR2 SMNVEV (reference sequence). The length of the CDR3 is 15 residues. V gave up 0 bases and J gave up 4 bases; unmatched junction bases: 5. The CDR3 here is CASSLSRGAGYGYTF. CDR3 coding DNA: TGTGCCAGCAGTTTATCCAGGGGGGCGGGCTATGGCTACACCTTC.

This clone was counted only a few times. The rearrangement joins TRBV30 to TRBJ1-1; D remains unclear. This CDR3 is built from 11 residues. V gave up 0 bases and J gave up 8 bases, with 7 bases separating them. CDR1 and CDR2 from the germline V gene are GTSNPN and SVGIG (reference sequence). CDR3 residues: CAWSVPREAFF. DNA of the CDR3: TGTGCCTGGAGTGTACCGCGAGAAGCTTTCTTT.

V is TRBV9 and J is TRBJ1-2; 7 bases align to TRBD1. The germline V gene has CDR1 SGDLS and CDR2 YYNGEE. After removal of 4 bases from V and 5 bases from J, the junction contained 17 bases not matched to a gene. The CDR3 length is 17 residues. The chain's CDR3 is CASSPSGQPSGRYGYTF. CDR3 DNA: TGTGCCAGCAGCCCCTCGGGACAGCCCTCCGGAAGGTATGGCTACACCTTC.

This clone appeared once. This chain joins TRBV19 and TRBJ1-6; no definite D call. This CDR3 contains 15 residues. The V end was cut by 7 bases, the J end by 7 bases, with 17 bases between. CDR1 LNHDA and CDR2 SQIVND come from the germline V gene (reference sequence). The CDR3 DNA is TGTGCCAGTAACCCTCCCGGGGTGGCGAATTCACCCCTCCACTTT. Residues: CASNPPGVANSPLHF.

The chain joins TRBV12-5 to TRBJ2-3; D could derive from TRBD1 or TRBD2 (5 bases each). Trimming pared 1 base from V and 10 bases from J, leaving 24 bases between. The CDR3 covers 17 residues. CDR1 and CDR2 from the germline V gene are LGHNT and FRNRAP. The CDR3 protein is CASGLARAPSRQIPQYF. CDR3 in DNA: TGTGCTAGTGGTTTGGCAAGAGCGCCTAGCAGACAGATCCCGCAGTATTTT.

The V and J genes are TRBV7-2 and TRBJ2-4, with a tentative D call TRBD2 (7 bases). The germline V and J ends were trimmed by 5 bases and 5 bases, with 13 bases remaining between them. CDR3 length: 14 amino acids. CDR1 is SGHTA and CDR2 is FQGNSA in the germline V gene. The CDR3 nucleotides are TGTGCCAGCAGCGAAGGGGGAGGGCAAAACATTCAGTACTTC. Its protein product is CASSEGGGQNIQYF.

This clone was detected only a few times. The genes are TRBV14 and TRBJ2-1; tentative D call: TRBD2 (6 bases). The CDR3 runs 17 residues. V was pared by 3 bases and J by 6 bases, with 21 bases between. Germline loops: CDR1 SGHDN, CDR2 FVKESK. Here the CDR3 reads CASSQAVGDSPFNEQFF. CDR3 bases: TGTGCCAGCAGCCAGGCGGTGGGGGACTCCCCCTTCAATGAGCAGTTCTTC.